Included here is one TCR beta chain sequence, with context. The CDR3 is 16 residues long. CDR1 is SNHLY, CDR2 FYNNEI, per germline. V was pared by 6 bases and J by 3 bases, with 18 bases between. The source of the sample is a study of T cell clones after liver transplantation. Study in general: Standard immunosuppression, with no induction, continued until 12-24 months after transplant. Blood was drawn pre-transplant, before withdrawal, and after full or failed withdrawal.

TCRdb keeps only in-frame clones here, not all; method: immunoSEQ multiplex PCR. In the table there are tens of thousands of clones, under 85% of which are singletons. Sorting of unstimulated PBMCs yielded separate CD3+CD4+ and CD3+CD8+ fractions. The source of this sequence is a human patient who received a liver transplant. Some T cells may originate from the graft donor. V and J are TRBV2 and TRBJ1-5; D may be TRBD1 (6 bases). This specimen was CD4+ T cells from blood, taken at the 22-month timepoint. This CDR3 reads CASRRTTGTPNQPQHF. CDR3 sequence (DNA): TGTGCCAGCAGGCGCACGACCGGGACACCCAATCAGCCCCAGCATTTT.